The following is a T cell receptor (beta chain) sequence with its context. Its specific antigen is unknown. No much larger clone is present one base from it, and per-base qualities are unavailable. The data are from a study of blood T cell repertoires in COVID-19 (dated by TCRdb to about 2020). For the study in its entirety: The collaborator samples originated in the United States, Italy and Spain and spanned the acute and convalescent phases of COVID-19. The prospective study material was composed of cDNA or gDNA derived from T cells, B-cell-depleted T cells, or PBMCs. The sample metadata nearly always contained a de-identified subject ID, COVID-19 status, age in years and sex. Where available, HLA class I and class II types were taken from metadata supplied by the sample provider and were not determined by assay-based typing. Samples came from the ongoing ImmuneRACE study (first 160 participants) plus 1,254 subjects from 6 global collaborators. The dataset comprised deeply sampled blood TCRbeta repertoires from subjects exposed to, actively infected with, or recovered from COVID-19. The repertoires were released in a freely available public database meant as a resource for research on the immune response to SARS-CoV-2.

TCRbeta CDR3 regions were amplified from genomic DNA using the immunoSEQ Assay, a bias-controlled multiplex PCR. On the authors' methods: Within the assay, amplification of reference gene primers was used to estimate how many nucleated cells each sample contained. Sequence reads were collapsed and filtered to measure the absolute abundance of every unique TCRbeta CDR3 rearrangement. For each sample, productive Simpson clonality was calculated as the square root of Simpson's diversity index over productive rearrangements. This is the immuneACCESS table as TCRdb keeps it, with only in-frame sequences that have V and J called. A part of the clones is gone; compared with another copy, unresolved V genes explain less than half, and the rest is unexplained. For V, J and clone size, that table is used; D and trimming come from the DNA. In this sample the table shows approximately 99,000 clones, 84% of which occur a single time. Together, the top ten hold less than 2% of the sample.

Beyond this particular receptor, the publication reports: The quantity of clinical and demographic metadata differed by source and by participant and was supplied without curation.

The CDR3 contains 15 residues, cysteine and phenylalanine counted. The CDR3 DNA has 45 bases and is translated from base 1. Trimming takes 6 bases off V and 1 base off J; junction bases not matched to a gene: 4. CDR1 and CDR2, per the germline V gene, are MDHEN and SYDVKM. The collaborating institutions used their own protocols to collect whole blood in K2EDTA tubes. For TCRbeta analysis, collaborator samples were shipped as frozen whole blood, as isolated PBMCs, or as DNA extracted from either sample type. The TCR comes from a man between 65 and 85 years old with active or convalescent COVID-19. Specimen: peripheral blood. The V gene is TRBV28 and the J gene is TRBJ2-3, with 10 middle bases fitting TRBD1. CDR3 region: CASRAGTGGTDTQYF. The DNA sequence follows: TGTGCCAGCAGGGCCGGGACAGGGGGCACAGATACGCAGTATTTT.